This T cell receptor (beta chain) was observed in a study of T cell responses to AZD1222 COVID-19 vaccine. Sequenced by immunoSEQ multiplex PCR; TCRdb stores in-frame clones only, minus some. The sample contains about 140,000 clones, 85% to 90% of which appear only once. Germline CDR1 SGHVS, CDR2 FQNEAQ. This CDR3 spans 13 amino acids. V dropped 2 bases and J dropped 4 bases, with 8 bases sitting between them. The sample here was peripheral blood, taken on day 0 of AZD1222 vaccination. The chain couples TRBV7-8 to TRBJ1-1; the D is unclear. This clonotype was obtained from an adult in good health. The CDR3 DNA sequence: TGTGCCAGCAGCTTACGGTGGAGCACTGAAGCTTTCTTT. Protein product: CASSLRWSTEAFF.